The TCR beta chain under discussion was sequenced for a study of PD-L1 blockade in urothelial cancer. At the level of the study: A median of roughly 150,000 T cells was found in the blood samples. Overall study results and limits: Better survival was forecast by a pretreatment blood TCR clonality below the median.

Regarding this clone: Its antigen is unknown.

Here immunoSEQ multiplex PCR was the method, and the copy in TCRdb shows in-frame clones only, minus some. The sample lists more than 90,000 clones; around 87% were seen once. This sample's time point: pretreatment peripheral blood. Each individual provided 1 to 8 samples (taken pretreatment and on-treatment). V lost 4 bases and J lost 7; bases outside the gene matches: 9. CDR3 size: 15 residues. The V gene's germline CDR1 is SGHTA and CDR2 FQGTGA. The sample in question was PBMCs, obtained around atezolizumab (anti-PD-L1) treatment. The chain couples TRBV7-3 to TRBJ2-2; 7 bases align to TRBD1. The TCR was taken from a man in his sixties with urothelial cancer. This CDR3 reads CASSWRQGSFGELFF. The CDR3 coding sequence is TGTGCCAGCAGCTGGAGACAGGGTTCTTTCGGGGAGCTGTTTTTT.